The 5 T cell receptor beta chains below all came from one sample that was sequenced in a study of cytotoxic CD8 clonotypes in ibrutinib-treated CLL. Sequencing was performed with immunoSEQ multiplex PCR; in TCRdb, only in-frame clones are kept and a portion is missing. This sample carries 90,000 to 95,000 clones, around 77% of them seen once, and the ten largest clones take about 22%. The sequenced sample was PBMCs, obtained after 24 months of ibrutinib treatment. These receptors all come from a human donor with chronic lymphocytic leukemia.

The chain recombines TRBV2 with TRBJ1-3, with TRBD1 matching 9 bases. Germline values: CDR1 SNHLY, CDR2 FYNNEI. The CDR3 is 16 residues long. V dropped 3 bases and J dropped 3; count of bases not matched to a gene: 6. CDR3 residues: CASSETGTGFGNTIYF. As DNA, the CDR3 is TGTGCCAGCAGTGAGACCGGGACAGGGTTTGGAAACACCATATATTTT.

The chain links TRBV12-5 to TRBJ1-4; D might be TRBD1 (6 bases). Trimming left V 2 bases short and J 8 bases short, with 18 bases between. The germline V gene encodes CDR1 LGHNT and CDR2 FRNRAP. The CDR3 runs to 16 residues. The CDR3 DNA follows: TGTGCTAGTGGTTTGCCACGAGGAGGGGGAGGAGAAAAACTGTTTTTT. This codes for CASGLPRGGGGEKLFF.

This clone was recorded only once. V usage is TRBV11-3 and J usage is TRBJ2-5; 9 nucleotides match TRBD1. J gave up 5 bases and V 5 bases, and 6 bases lay outside the gene matches. The CDR3 spans 14 residues. In germline, CDR1 is SGHNT, CDR2 YENEEA. In nucleotides, the CDR3 is TGTGCCAGCAGCATTACAGGGGGCGGTGAGACCCAGTACTTC. Amino acid sequence: CASSITGGGETQYF. The whole variable domain, filled in from reference TRBV11-3 and TRBJ2-5, reads EAGVVQSPRYKIIEKKQPVAFWCNPISGHNTLYWYLQNLGQGPELLIRYENEEAVDDSQLPKDRFSAERLKGVDSTLKIQPAELGDSAVYLCASSITGGGETQYFGPGTRLLVL.

This clone was found once. The chain links TRBV28 to TRBJ1-1, with D tentatively TRBD1 (6 bases). There are 15 residues in the CDR3. Germline loops: CDR1 MDHEN, CDR2 SYDVKM. The germline V and J ends were trimmed by 7 bases and 4 bases, with 19 bases remaining between them. The DNA for the CDR3 is TGTGCCAGCACCGAGGGGGGGGTAGGGTCCACTGAAGCTTTCTTT. As protein: CASTEGGVGSTEAFF.

The chain has TRBV6-1 and TRBJ1-5; D gene unclear. The CDR3 contains 15 residues. Trimming took off 2 bases at V and 0 bases at J, with 8 bases between the two ends. The germline V gene has CDR1 MNHNS and CDR2 SASEGT. In nucleotides, the CDR3 is TGTGCCAGCAGTGAATTTCCAACTAGCAATCAGCCCCAGCATTTT. This sequence encodes CASSEFPTSNQPQHF.